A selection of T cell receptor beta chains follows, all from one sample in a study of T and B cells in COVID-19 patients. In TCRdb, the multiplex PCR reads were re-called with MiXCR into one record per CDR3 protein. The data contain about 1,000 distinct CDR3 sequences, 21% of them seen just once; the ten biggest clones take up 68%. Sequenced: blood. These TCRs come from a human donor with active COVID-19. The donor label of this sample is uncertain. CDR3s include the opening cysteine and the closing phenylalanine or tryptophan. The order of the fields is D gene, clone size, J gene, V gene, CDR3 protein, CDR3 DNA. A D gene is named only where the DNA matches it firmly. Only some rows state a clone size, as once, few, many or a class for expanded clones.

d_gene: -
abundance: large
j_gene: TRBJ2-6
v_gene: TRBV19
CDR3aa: CASSRGWRAGANVLTF
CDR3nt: TGTGCCAGTAGTAGGGGGTGGAGGGCTGGGGCCAACGTCCTGACTTTC

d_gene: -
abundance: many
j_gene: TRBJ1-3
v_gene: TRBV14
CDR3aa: CATATGSGNTIYF
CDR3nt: TGTGCCACCGCGACAGGCTCTGGAAACACCATATATTTT

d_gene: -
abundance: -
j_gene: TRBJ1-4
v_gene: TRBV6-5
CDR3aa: CASSPGSKGEKLFF
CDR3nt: TGTGCCAGCAGCCCCGGGTCCAAGGGCGAAAAACTGTTTTTT

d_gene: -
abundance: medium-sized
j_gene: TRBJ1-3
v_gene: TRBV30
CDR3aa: CAWGGGLNSGNTIYF
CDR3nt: TGTGCCTGGGGGGGGGGGCTCAACTCTGGAAACACCATATATTTT

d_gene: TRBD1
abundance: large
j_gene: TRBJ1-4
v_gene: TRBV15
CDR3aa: CATSRGTGEEKLFF
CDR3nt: TGTGCCACCAGCAGGGGGACAGGGGAAGAAAAACTGTTTTTT

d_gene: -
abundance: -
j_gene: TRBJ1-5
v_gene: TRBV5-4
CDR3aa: CASSSVGRSNQPQHF
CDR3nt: TGTGCCAGCAGCTCGGTGGGTCGTAGCAATCAGCCCCAGCATTTT

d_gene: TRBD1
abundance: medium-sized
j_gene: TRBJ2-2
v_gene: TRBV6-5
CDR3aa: CASSRNRGTGELFF
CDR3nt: TGTGCCAGCAGCCGAAACAGGGGTACCGGGGAGCTGTTTTTT

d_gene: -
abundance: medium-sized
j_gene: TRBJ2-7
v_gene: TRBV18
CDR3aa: CASSRDTPYSYEQYF
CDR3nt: TGTGCCAGCTCACGGGACACGCCGTACTCCTACGAGCAGTACTTC

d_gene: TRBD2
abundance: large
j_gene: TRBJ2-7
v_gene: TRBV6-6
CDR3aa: CASSYMVGLAHEQYF
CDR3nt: TGTGCCAGCAGTTACATGGTGGGACTAGCCCACGAGCAGTACTTC

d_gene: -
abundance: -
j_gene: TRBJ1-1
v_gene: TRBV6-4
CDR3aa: CASSPSGPNTEAFF
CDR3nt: TGTGCCAGCAGCCCCTCGGGGCCGAACACTGAAGCTTTCTTT

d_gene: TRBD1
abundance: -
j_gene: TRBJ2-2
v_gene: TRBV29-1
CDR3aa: CSGVQGSTNTGERLF
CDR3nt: TGCAGCGGCGTACAGGGTTCGACGAACACAGGGGAGAGGTTGTTT

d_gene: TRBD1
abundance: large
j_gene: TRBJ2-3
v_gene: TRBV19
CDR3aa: CASSSWDRVGGDTQYF
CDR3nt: TGTGCCAGTAGTTCCTGGGACAGGGTAGGAGGGGATACGCAGTATTTT

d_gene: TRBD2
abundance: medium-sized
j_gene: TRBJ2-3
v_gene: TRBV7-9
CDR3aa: CASSPARLAGSTDTQYF
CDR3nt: TGTGCCAGCAGCCCAGCCCGGTTAGCGGGTAGCACAGATACGCAGTATTTT

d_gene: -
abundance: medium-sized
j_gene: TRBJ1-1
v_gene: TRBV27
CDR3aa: CASSTRGAEAFF
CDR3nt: TGTGCCAGCAGTACAAGAGGGGCTGAAGCTTTCTTT